What follows describes a single TCR beta chain. At the DNA level, this CDR3 is encoded by other sequences in the same sample as well. Autoimmune disease history or systemic immunosuppression barred patients. The germline gives CDR1 MNHNS, CDR2 SASEGT. This CDR3 has 15 amino acids. Trimming stripped 1 base from V and 4 bases from J, with 12 bases between. Method: immunoSEQ multiplex PCR; TCRdb's copy keeps in-frame clones and lacks some. The sample consists of more than 100,000 clones, around 93% of them appearing once. The source of the sample is a study of OX40 agonist ivuxolimab in advanced cancers. On the study more broadly: The diagnoses of dose-escalation patients were hepatocellular carcinoma, melanoma, renal cell or head and neck cancer. Three dose-escalation patients had partial responses: one with hepatocellular carcinoma and two with cutaneous melanoma. A history of anti-PD-1, anti-PD-L1 or anti-CTLA-4 therapy was acceptable, and 40% had some.

The TCR was taken from an adult with an advanced solid tumor such as melanoma, head and neck, liver or kidney cancer. This sequence joins TRBV6-1 and TRBJ2-3; D might be TRBD1 (5 bases). The sequences come from CD4+ or CD8+ T cells sorted from blood, collected in a trial of the OX40 agonist ivuxolimab. CDR3 amino acids: CASSEEGSRSDTQYF. CDR3 DNA: TGTGCCAGCAGTGAAGAGGGGTCCAGATCAGATACGCAGTATTTT.